This is a list of T cell receptor beta chains from one sample in a study of blood T cell repertoires in COVID-19. The table came from immunoSEQ multiplex PCR; TCRdb's copy has only in-frame clones and leaves some out. The sample records about 280,000 clones, around 85% being singletons. Sequencing used peripheral blood. These receptors were collected from a woman under 40 who had recovered from COVID-19. Each CDR3 is given without its conserved first and last residue.

v_call cdr3_aa
TRBV10-3 AIGAGGNSNTGELF
TRBV12-3/TRBV12-4 ASTQTGQLR
TRBV5-1 ASSLSQYQETQY
TRBV5-1 ASSLVGTANTEAF
TRBV6-2/TRBV6-3 ASSYFPVAGDGETQY
TRBV19 ASSDRVPDTQY
TRBV18 ASSPTAGAGHEQY
TRBV11-2 ASSLQGFNQPQH
TRBV10-3 AISGPGYEQY
TRBV5-4 ASSLAGTVNTGELF
TRBV5-1 ASSLRGNTEAF
TRBV7-2 ASSFQGSQPQH
TRBV5-8 ASSLNRQAHYGYT
TRBV7-6 ASSLVLAGGTNTGELF
TRBV2 ASGVERGVGETQY
TRBV10-1 ASSDMDRAEAF
TRBV27 ASTPTGDDQPQH
TRBV1 TSSQEIPEGAHGYT
TRBV6-6 ASSGRDSGNTIY
TRBV5-5 ASSWARGSYEQY
TRBV2 ASSEGEGTEAF
TRBV28 ASSFGYEQY
TRBV9 ASSVTGSSGNTIY
TRBV7-6 ASSYPRDSPGLGTDTQY
TRBV6-5 ASTTTTGSTYGYT
TRBV5-6 ASTGGQEEQY
TRBV5-1 ASSPPTGTFYKRKCQPQH
TRBV29-1 SAGQGGEKLF
TRBV29-1 SAGGQQETQY
TRBV28 ASSLILAGGGEQF
TRBV18 ASSPSQGGPYGYT
TRBV28 ASSPTRTGEQY
TRBV7-3 ASSLMGTGLDEQF
TRBV28 ASTAGVRQPQH
TRBV5-1 ASTTGGAGDGYT
TRBV14 ASSEQRGTGELF
TRBV27 ASSFGTGFDGYT
TRBV7-9 ASSLVQFNSPLH
TRBV5-4 ASSLELVMDTQY
TRBV5-1 ASSLRQGWGANTEAF
TRBV10-3 AISESTSGIGTDTQY
TRBV29-1 SVESGRAYNEQF
TRBV3-1/TRBV3-2 ASSQGYQGANIQY
TRBV4-2 ASSEPGQGTDTQY
TRBV6-5 ASSYDRELYGYT
TRBV18 ASSPATGGHNIQY
TRBV18 ASSPSAGNQPQH
TRBV6-5 ASGAGYEQY
TRBV5-4 ASSLGGNGNQPQH